The next 28 T cell receptor beta chains were all read from a single sample in a study of identical twins. TCRdb itself ran the 5' RACE reads through MiXCR, one entry per CDR3 protein. The table shows 700,000 to 950,000 distinct CDR3 sequences, with approximately 13% occurring only once. The same data also contributed to another study, on yellow fever vaccine responses in identical twins.

Sequenced material: PBMCs. These receptor sequences come from a woman aged 18 to 35 in good health.

This clonotype was seen only a few times. The chain links TRBV12-3 or TRBV12-4 to TRBJ2-7, with 8 bases that match TRBD1. The trim removed 5 bases at V and 4 bases at J, leaving 10 bases unmatched. The CDR3 consists of 15 residues. CDR3 in amino acids: CASSRGTGDRYEQYF. The CDR3 bases are TGTGCCAGCAGTCGGGGGACAGGCGACCGGTACGAGCAGTACTTC.

This clonotype was detected many times. CDR3 nucleotide sequence: TGTGCCAGCAGTTTAGGGGGGCTGGAGACCCAGTACTTC. It codes for CASSLGGLETQYF. This sequence joins TRBV12-3 or TRBV12-4 and TRBJ2-5; possible D gene TRBD1, 6 bases. The CDR3 runs to 13 residues. Trimming removed 1 base at V and 5 bases at J, with 8 bases between.

This clonotype was seen ten or more times. The V gene is TRBV3-1, the J gene TRBJ2-5, with D possibly matching TRBD2 (6 bases). The CDR3 has 14 residues. The V gene's germline CDR1 is LGHDT and CDR2 YNNKEL (reference sequence). V shed 5 bases and J shed 1 base, with 11 bases lying between them. In DNA form, the CDR3 reads TGTGCCAGCAGCTCGAGCGGGCCCCAAGAGACCCAGTACTTC. As protein: CASSSSGPQETQYF.

In this sample, this clonotype turned up a few times. The chain links TRBV9 to TRBJ2-5; the D gene is possibly TRBD2 (6 bases). Trimming left V 4 bases short and J 5 bases short, with 15 bases between. Germline V gene sequence: CDR1 SGDLS, CDR2 YYNGEE. There are 14 residues in the CDR3. CDR3 nucleotides: TGTGCCAGCAGCCCAGAGGGACTCTGGGAGACCCAGTACTTC. This translates into CASSPEGLWETQYF.

Only a few counts were recorded for this clonotype. The chain is built from TRBV2 and TRBJ2-1; D not certain. The V gene lost 7 bases and the J gene lost 10 bases, with 20 bases spanning the gap. The CDR3 loop spans 14 amino acids. In germline, CDR1 is SNHLY, CDR2 FYNNEI. CDR3 nucleotide sequence: TGTGCCAGCACCTTCAGCAACAGATTTACGGAGCAGTTCTTC. Translating it yields CASTFSNRFTEQFF.

This clonotype was counted between two and nine times. The J gene is TRBJ2-7, the V gene TRBV12-3 or TRBV12-4, with TRBD2 matching over 7 bases. V gave up 10 bases and J gave up 1 base; unmatched junction bases: 7. The CDR3 runs to 13 residues. The CDR3 DNA follows: TGTGCCACCGGACTAGTTGGTTCCTACGAGCAGTACTTC. Protein product: CATGLVGSYEQYF.

The chain carries TRBV18 and TRBJ1-6; no clear D. The V end lost 3 bases, the J end lost 2 bases, and 11 bases lay between the germline ends. The CDR3 runs to 16 residues. The germline gives CDR1 KGHSH, CDR2 LQKENI. The CDR3 sequence: CASSPNRGTYNSPLHF. The CDR3 DNA is TGTGCCAGCTCACCGAACCGGGGTACCTATAATTCACCCCTCCACTTT.

This clonotype came up a few times. V and J are TRBV5-1 and TRBJ2-7; 8 nucleotides agree with TRBD2. The CDR3 sequence is 14 residues long. CDR1 and CDR2 from the germline V gene are SGHRS and YFSETQ. J gave up 4 bases and V 4 bases, and 7 bases lay outside the gene matches. Here the CDR3 reads CASSVSGVGYEQYF. The CDR3 DNA follows: TGCGCCAGCAGCGTTAGCGGGGTTGGTTACGAGCAGTACTTC. Supplemented by reference TRBV5-1 and TRBJ2-7, the full variable domain reads KAGVTQTPRYLIKTRGQQVTLSCSPISGHRSVSWYQQTPGQGLQFLFEYFSETQRNKGNFPGRFSGRQFSNSRSEMNVSTLELGDSALYLCASSVSGVGYEQYFGPGTRLTVT.

This clonotype has more than one count but fewer than ten. The chain is built from TRBV4-2 and TRBJ2-5, with TRBD2 identical over 8 bases. Germline-derived CDR1 and CDR2 are LGHNA and YNFKEQ. The CDR3 sequence is 13 residues long. V trimming: 4 bases; J trimming: 3 bases; junction bases outside the gene matches: 1. CDR3 amino acids: CASSPAGEETQYF. The DNA of the CDR3 is TGTGCCAGCAGCCCAGCGGGGGAAGAGACCCAGTACTTC.

This clonotype has just a few counts. V usage is TRBV20-1 and J usage is TRBJ2-2; D gene ambiguous. The V and J ends lost 0 bases and 5 bases respectively, with 10 bases between them. Germline CDR1 DFQATT, CDR2 SNEGSKA (reference sequence). The CDR3 length is 14 residues. CDR3 loop: CSARDYGKTGELFF. CDR3 bases: TGCAGTGCTAGAGATTATGGGAAAACCGGGGAGCTGTTTTTT.

The table lists this clonotype with a few counts. This chain uses TRBV28 with TRBJ2-3; 9 nucleotides line up with TRBD1. The CDR3 contains 15 residues. Germline trimming cut 7 bases from V and 5 bases from J; bases unmatched to any gene: 10. Germline V CDR1 and CDR2: MDHEN, SYDVKM. The CDR3 sequence: CASISRDRVIDTQYF. The CDR3 DNA is TGTGCCAGCATCAGCCGGGACAGGGTAATAGATACGCAGTATTTT.

This clonotype was picked up many times. The genes are TRBV4-1 and TRBJ1-1, with unresolved D. CDR1 is MGHRA and CDR2 is YSYEKL in the germline V gene. This CDR3 region has 18 residues. The V end lost 0 bases, the J end lost 8 bases, and 25 bases lay between the germline ends. The CDR3 nucleotides are TGCGCCAGCAGCCAAGACGGAATCTACCGGAGTGGGTATGTCGAAGCTTTCTTT. The encoded protein is CASSQDGIYRSGYVEAFF.

This clonotype was seen a few times. The chain joins TRBV7-9 to TRBJ2-1, with TRBD2 identical over 10 bases. This CDR3 has 16 amino acids. Trimming removed 7 bases from V and 8 bases from J; junction bases left unmatched: 14. The germline gives CDR1 SEHNR, CDR2 FQNEAQ (reference sequence). CDR3 nucleotide sequence: TGTGCCAGCAACCATAGCCCTAGCGGGAGAAGGGATGAGCAGTTCTTC. It codes for CASNHSPSGRRDEQFF.

Remarks on this clonotype: A junction end diverges from the germline sequence, so it may reflect a read error. V is TRBV19 and J is TRBJ2-1; 9 positions agree with TRBD2. There are 16 residues in the CDR3. In germline, CDR1 is LNHDA, CDR2 SQIVND (reference sequence). The CDR3: CVSSRGSGGWYNEQFF. The CDR3, as DNA: TGTGTCAGTAGTCGGGGTAGCGGGGGATGGTACAATGAGCAGTTCTTC.

This clonotype occurred a few times. This rearrangement joins TRBV12-3 or TRBV12-4 to TRBJ2-4, with TRBD2 matching 8 bases. With V trimmed by 5 bases and J by 1 base, 7 bases remained unmatched. CDR3 length equals 16 residues. In DNA, the CDR3 is TGTGCCAGCAGTCCCCCGGGAGGGCCGGCCAAAAACATTCAGTACTTC. As protein: CASSPPGGPAKNIQYF.

The table lists this clonotype with many counts. The rearrangement joins TRBV3-1 to TRBJ1-1; tentative D call: TRBD1 (6 bases). In germline, CDR1 is LGHDT, CDR2 YNNKEL (reference sequence). The CDR3 contains 16 residues. Trimming removed 1 base from V and 6 bases from J, with 18 bases in between. CDR3 sequence reads: CASSQGFTGQKSEAFF. In DNA form, the CDR3 reads TGTGCCAGCAGCCAAGGATTTACAGGGCAAAAGTCTGAAGCTTTCTTT.

This clonotype was detected many times. The genes are TRBV29-1 and TRBJ2-3; D is unclear. CDR1 and CDR2 (germline): SQVTM, ANQGSEA. CDR3 length: 14 amino acids. Trimming left V 4 bases short and J 0 bases short, with 11 bases between. The CDR3 sequence: CSVGVGASTDTQYF. The CDR3 nucleotides are TGCAGCGTTGGGGTCGGAGCTAGCACAGATACGCAGTATTTT.

The chain joins TRBV28 to TRBJ2-3; D is perhaps TRBD1 (5 bases). From germline, CDR1 is MDHEN and CDR2 SYDVKM. Trimming stripped 6 bases from V and 2 bases from J, with 9 bases between. The CDR3 runs 13 residues. This CDR3 reads CASSDSFTDTQYF. For the CDR3, the DNA is TGTGCCAGCAGCGACAGTTTCACAGATACGCAGTATTTT.

This clonotype was picked up a small number of times. The V call is TRBV18, the J call TRBJ2-5; D tentatively reads TRBD1 or TRBD2 (5 bases each). CDR1 and CDR2 (germline): KGHSH, LQKENI. The V end was cut by 3 bases, the J end by 5 bases, with 13 bases between. The CDR3 length is 14 residues. This chain's CDR3 is CASSPYEGSETQYF. The CDR3 DNA sequence: TGTGCCAGCTCACCGTACGAGGGGAGTGAGACCCAGTACTTC.

V usage is TRBV5-5 and J usage is TRBJ2-1; a possible D gene is TRBD2 (5 bases). The V gene's germline CDR1 is SGHKS and CDR2 YYEKEE (reference sequence). V dropped 4 bases and J dropped 5 bases, with 16 bases sitting between them. This CDR3 is 15 amino acids long. CDR3 sequence: CASSTLDSGNNEQFF. CDR3 coding DNA: TGTGCCAGCAGCACTCTGGACTCCGGTAACAATGAGCAGTTCTTC.

This clonotype has only a few counts. This chain links TRBV20-1 with TRBJ1-2; the D gene is possibly TRBD1 (6 bases). The CDR3 is 13 residues long. Germline loops: CDR1 DFQATT, CDR2 SNEGSKA (reference sequence). V lost 3 bases to trimming and J lost 2 bases, with 10 bases between them. The CDR3 loop is CSASRDRNYGYTF. The CDR3 DNA reads TGCAGTGCTAGCCGCGACAGGAACTATGGCTACACCTTC.

This chain links TRBV29-1 with TRBJ2-7; possible D gene TRBD2, 5 bases. Trimming cost V 6 bases and J 3 bases, with 18 bases left between them. Looked up from germline, CDR1 is SQVTM and CDR2 is ANQGSEA. The CDR3 has 14 residues. CDR3 bases: TGCAGCGTCCTCACTAGATCGGGAATCTACGAGCAGTACTTC. Translated, it gives CSVLTRSGIYEQYF.

The V gene is TRBV18, the J gene TRBJ2-3; 13 bases line up with TRBD2. Trimming removed 3 bases from V and 6 bases from J; junction bases left unmatched: 6. The germline V gene has CDR1 KGHSH and CDR2 LQKENI. The CDR3 is 16 amino acids. The CDR3 DNA is TGTGCCAGCTCACCGAAGACTAGCGGGAGGCTGGATACGCAGTATTTT. Translating it yields CASSPKTSGRLDTQYF. The full variable domain, in which reference TRBV18 and TRBJ2-3 provide the parts outside the CDR3, is NAGVMQNPRHLVRRRGQEARLRCSPMKGHSHVYWYRQLPEEGLKFMVYLQKENIIDESGMPKERFSAEFPKEGPSILRIQQVVRGDSAAYFCASSPKTSGRLDTQYFGPGTRLTVL.

This clonotype was seen more than once but under ten times. The chain uses TRBV29-1 and TRBJ2-5; D ambiguous. With 2 bases removed from V and 1 base from J, the gap between germline ends came to 8 bases. Germline V lookup: CDR1 SQVTM, CDR2 ANQGSEA. The CDR3 totals 13 residues. The CDR3 reads CSVERGSQETQYF. The CDR3 coding sequence is TGCAGCGTTGAAAGAGGCAGCCAAGAGACCCAGTACTTC.

This chain connects TRBV6-5 to TRBJ2-3; D may correspond to TRBD1 or TRBD2 (5 bases each). CDR3 length: 18 amino acids. Germline lookup yields CDR1 MNHEY and CDR2 SVGAGI. V dropped 2 bases and J dropped 0 bases, with 18 bases sitting between them. The CDR3 DNA is TGTGCCAGCAGTTACCAAGTCAGCGGACAACATAGCACAGATACGCAGTATTTT. It codes for CASSYQVSGQHSTDTQYF.

This sequence joins TRBV6-2 or TRBV6-3 and TRBJ2-7, with 7 bases aligning to TRBD2. Germline V CDR1 and CDR2: MNHEY, SVGEGT. V lost 7 bases and J lost 3; bases outside the gene matches: 9. There are 14 residues in the CDR3. The DNA of the CDR3 is TGTGCCAGCAAACGGTCTAGCGGAGTCTACGAGCAGTACTTC. The encoded protein is CASKRSSGVYEQYF.

This clonotype was picked up a small number of times. The junction shows a germline mismatch at one end, possibly a read error. The CDR3 region is CTSSLAPVTLLHSDTQYF. As DNA, the CDR3 is TGTACCAGCAGTTTAGCGCCTGTGACCCTGCTTCACTCAGATACGCAGTATTTT. The chain is built from TRBV12-3 or TRBV12-4 and TRBJ2-3; D is perhaps TRBD2 (5 bases). The CDR3 is 18 amino acids.

This clonotype came up once. The rearrangement uses TRBV2 and TRBJ2-7; either TRBD1 or TRBD2 may fit D (5 bases each). V was trimmed by 7 bases and J by 0 bases, leaving 13 bases between them. The CDR3 extends over 14 amino acids. Germline V gives CDR1 SNHLY, CDR2 FYNNEI. In nucleotides, the CDR3 is TGTGCCAGCAAGATGGGGACGGGCTCCTACGAGCAGTACGTC. This encodes CASKMGTGSYEQYV.